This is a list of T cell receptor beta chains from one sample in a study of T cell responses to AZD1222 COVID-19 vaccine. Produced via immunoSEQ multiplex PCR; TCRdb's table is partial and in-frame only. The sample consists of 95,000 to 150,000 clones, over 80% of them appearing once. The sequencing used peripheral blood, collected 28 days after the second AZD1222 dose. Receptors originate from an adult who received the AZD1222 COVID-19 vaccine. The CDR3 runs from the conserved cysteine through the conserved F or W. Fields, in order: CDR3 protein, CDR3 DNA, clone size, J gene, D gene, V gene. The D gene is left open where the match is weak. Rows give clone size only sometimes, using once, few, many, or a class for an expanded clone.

cdr3_aa: CASSLVQGADEQYF
cdr3_nt: TGCGCCAGCAGCTTGGTCCAGGGGGCGGACGAGCAGTACTTC
clone_size: NA
j_call: TRBJ2-7
d_call: TRBD1
v_call: TRBV5-1

cdr3_aa: CASSPFADLISEAFF
cdr3_nt: TGTGCCAGCTCACCATTTGCAGATTTAATCTCTGAAGCTTTCTTT
clone_size: NA
j_call: TRBJ1-1
d_call: NA
v_call: TRBV18

cdr3_aa: CASSIRGQGGELFF
cdr3_nt: TGTGCCAGCAGTATCCGGGGGCAGGGCGGGGAGCTGTTTTTT
clone_size: NA
j_call: TRBJ2-2
d_call: NA
v_call: TRBV25-1

cdr3_aa: CATSRTTDTNTGELFF
cdr3_nt: TGTGCCACCAGCAGAACGACAGACACGAACACCGGGGAGCTGTTTTTT
clone_size: NA
j_call: TRBJ2-2
d_call: NA
v_call: TRBV15

cdr3_aa: CASSEGPRGSTEAFF
cdr3_nt: TGTGCCAGCAGTGAAGGGCCTAGGGGATCCACTGAAGCTTTCTTT
clone_size: NA
j_call: TRBJ1-1
d_call: NA
v_call: TRBV6-1

cdr3_aa: CASSGDLDSLGGQPQHF
cdr3_nt: TGTGCCAGCAGTGGAGACCTCGACAGTCTTGGGGGTCAGCCCCAGCATTTT
clone_size: few
j_call: TRBJ1-5
d_call: NA
v_call: TRBV28

cdr3_aa: CASSYGAATNEKLFF
cdr3_nt: TGTGCCAGCAGTTACGGGGCCGCCACTAATGAAAAACTGTTTTTT
clone_size: NA
j_call: TRBJ1-4
d_call: NA
v_call: TRBV6-5

cdr3_aa: CSAAGTGNTEAFF
cdr3_nt: TGCAGCGCCGCCGGGACGGGGAACACTGAAGCTTTCTTT
clone_size: NA
j_call: TRBJ1-1
d_call: NA
v_call: TRBV29-1

cdr3_aa: CATSDYGQEASSGNTIYF
cdr3_nt: TGTGCCACCAGTGACTACGGACAGGAGGCAAGCTCTGGAAACACCATATATTTT
clone_size: NA
j_call: TRBJ1-3
d_call: TRBD1
v_call: TRBV24-1

cdr3_aa: CASSYFRGQRTNYGYTF
cdr3_nt: TGTGCCAGCAGCTATTTCCGGGGGCAGAGAACTAACTATGGCTACACCTTC
clone_size: NA
j_call: TRBJ1-2
d_call: NA
v_call: TRBV5-6

cdr3_aa: CASSGLAGYQETQYF
cdr3_nt: TGTGCCAGCAGCGGACTAGCGGGATACCAAGAGACCCAGTACTTC
clone_size: once
j_call: TRBJ2-5
d_call: TRBD2
v_call: TRBV28

cdr3_aa: CASSKGGNTEAFF
cdr3_nt: TGTGCCAGCTCAAAGGGGGGGAACACTGAAGCTTTCTTT
clone_size: NA
j_call: TRBJ1-1
d_call: NA
v_call: TRBV6-5

cdr3_aa: CASSAQGRNQPQHF
cdr3_nt: TGTGCCAGTAGTGCACAGGGTCGGAATCAGCCCCAGCATTTT
clone_size: NA
j_call: TRBJ1-5
d_call: NA
v_call: TRBV19

cdr3_aa: CASGFNTDTQYF
cdr3_nt: TGTGCTAGTGGTTTCAACACAGATACGCAGTATTTT
clone_size: NA
j_call: TRBJ2-3
d_call: NA
v_call: TRBV12-5

cdr3_aa: CASTTRAQGLSGNTIYF
cdr3_nt: TGTGCCAGCACCACCCGAGCGCAGGGCCTCTCTGGAAACACCATATATTTT
clone_size: NA
j_call: TRBJ1-3
d_call: NA
v_call: TRBV7-9

cdr3_aa: CASSLATGYGYTF
cdr3_nt: TGTGCCAGCAGCTTAGCGACAGGGTATGGCTACACCTTC
clone_size: NA
j_call: TRBJ1-2
d_call: TRBD1
v_call: TRBV7-2

cdr3_aa: CASSQQGLAGNEQYF
cdr3_nt: TGTGCCAGCAGTCAACAGGGACTAGCGGGGAACGAGCAGTACTTC
clone_size: NA
j_call: TRBJ2-7
d_call: TRBD2
v_call: TRBV27

cdr3_aa: CASSQGGGDEKLFF
cdr3_nt: TGCGCCAGCAGCCAAGGGGGAGGTGATGAAAAACTGTTTTTT
clone_size: NA
j_call: TRBJ1-4
d_call: NA
v_call: TRBV5-1

cdr3_aa: CASSQGQDGRETQYF
cdr3_nt: TGCGCCAGCAGCCAAGGACAGGATGGGAGAGAGACCCAGTACTTC
clone_size: NA
j_call: TRBJ2-5
d_call: TRBD1
v_call: TRBV5-1

cdr3_aa: CASSEPRDPRGAFF
cdr3_nt: TGTGCCAGCAGTGAGCCCCGGGACCCTAGGGGAGCTTTCTTT
clone_size: NA
j_call: TRBJ1-1
d_call: NA
v_call: TRBV2

cdr3_aa: CASSEQITGNEKLFF
cdr3_nt: TGTGCCAGCAGTGAACAGATCACAGGGAATGAAAAACTGTTTTTT
clone_size: NA
j_call: TRBJ1-4
d_call: NA
v_call: TRBV6-1

cdr3_aa: CSVEDQQGYEQYF
cdr3_nt: TGCAGCGTTGAAGATCAACAGGGCTACGAGCAGTACTTC
clone_size: NA
j_call: TRBJ2-7
d_call: NA
v_call: TRBV29-1

cdr3_aa: CASTLVQGGNYGYTF
cdr3_nt: TGTGCCAGCACCTTAGTACAGGGGGGAAACTATGGCTACACCTTC
clone_size: NA
j_call: TRBJ1-2
d_call: TRBD1
v_call: TRBV11-3

cdr3_aa: CASTGTAGNTIYF
cdr3_nt: TGTGCCAGCACCGGGACAGCCGGAAACACCATATATTTT
clone_size: NA
j_call: TRBJ1-3
d_call: TRBD1
v_call: TRBV6-5

cdr3_aa: CASSGDRGNGYTF
cdr3_nt: TGTGCCAGCAGTGGGGACAGGGGGAATGGCTACACCTTC
clone_size: once
j_call: TRBJ1-2
d_call: TRBD1
v_call: TRBV27

cdr3_aa: CASSLSGVSYNEQFF
cdr3_nt: TGTGCCAGCAGCCTTAGCGGGGTCTCCTACAATGAGCAGTTCTTC
clone_size: NA
j_call: TRBJ2-1
d_call: TRBD2
v_call: TRBV11-2

cdr3_aa: CASSFDSLSGNTIYF
cdr3_nt: TGTGCCAGCAGCTTCGACAGTCTCTCTGGAAACACCATATATTTT
clone_size: NA
j_call: TRBJ1-3
d_call: NA
v_call: TRBV5-4

cdr3_aa: CASSRSDTEAFF
cdr3_nt: TGTGCCAGCAGTCGATCGGACACTGAAGCTTTCTTT
clone_size: few
j_call: TRBJ1-1
d_call: NA
v_call: TRBV7-9

cdr3_aa: CSVQGVAASYEQYF
cdr3_nt: TGCAGCGTTCAAGGGGTGGCAGCCTCCTACGAGCAGTACTTC
clone_size: once
j_call: TRBJ2-7
d_call: NA
v_call: TRBV29-1

cdr3_aa: CASSLGRNNEQFF
cdr3_nt: TGTGCTAGCAGCTTAGGTAGGAACAATGAGCAGTTCTTC
clone_size: NA
j_call: TRBJ2-1
d_call: NA
v_call: TRBV7-7

cdr3_aa: CATSRQTGAEQYF
cdr3_nt: TGTGCCACCTCACGCCAAACAGGGGCCGAGCAGTACTTC
clone_size: NA
j_call: TRBJ2-7
d_call: TRBD1
v_call: TRBV2

cdr3_aa: CASSEGTGVFYRYTF
cdr3_nt: TGTGCCAGCAGTGAAGGCACAGGGGTCTTCTATCGCTACACCTTC
clone_size: NA
j_call: TRBJ1-2
d_call: TRBD1
v_call: TRBV6-1

cdr3_aa: CATSTRESNQPQHF
cdr3_nt: TGTGCCACCAGCACCCGAGAGAGCAATCAGCCCCAGCATTTT
clone_size: NA
j_call: TRBJ1-5
d_call: NA
v_call: TRBV15

cdr3_aa: CASSQALQGRDGYTF
cdr3_nt: TGCGCCAGCAGCCAAGCACTTCAGGGGAGAGATGGCTACACCTTC
clone_size: NA
j_call: TRBJ1-2
d_call: NA
v_call: TRBV4-1

cdr3_aa: CASSQGVVINYGYTF
cdr3_nt: TGTGCCAGCAGCCAAGGGGTGGTGATTAACTATGGCTACACCTTC
clone_size: NA
j_call: TRBJ1-2
d_call: NA
v_call: TRBV3-1/TRBV3-2

cdr3_aa: CSVDEGAISGNTIYF
cdr3_nt: TGCAGCGTTGACGAGGGGGCGATCTCTGGAAACACCATATATTTT
clone_size: NA
j_call: TRBJ1-3
d_call: TRBD1
v_call: TRBV29-1

cdr3_aa: CASSQSVQNYNSPLHF
cdr3_nt: TGTGCCAGCAGCCAAAGCGTACAGAACTATAATTCACCCCTCCACTTT
clone_size: NA
j_call: TRBJ1-6
d_call: NA
v_call: TRBV3-1/TRBV3-2

cdr3_aa: CASSTVPGETQYF
cdr3_nt: TGTGCCAGTAGTACGGTCCCCGGGGAGACCCAGTACTTC
clone_size: NA
j_call: TRBJ2-5
d_call: NA
v_call: TRBV19

cdr3_aa: CAISESNRGKNIQYF
cdr3_nt: TGTGCCATCAGTGAGTCGAACAGGGGCAAAAACATTCAGTACTTC
clone_size: NA
j_call: TRBJ2-4
d_call: TRBD1
v_call: TRBV10-3

cdr3_aa: CASSLERLGEKLFF
cdr3_nt: TGTGCCAGCAGTTTGGAACGACTCGGGGAAAAACTGTTTTTT
clone_size: NA
j_call: TRBJ1-4
d_call: NA
v_call: TRBV28

cdr3_aa: CASSYETDVGSPLHF
cdr3_nt: TGTGCCAGCAGTTACGAGACAGACGTCGGTTCACCCCTCCACTTT
clone_size: NA
j_call: TRBJ1-6
d_call: NA
v_call: TRBV6-5

cdr3_aa: CASSQDYTGRNEQFF
cdr3_nt: TGCGCCAGCAGCCAAGATTATACAGGGCGCAATGAGCAGTTCTTC
clone_size: NA
j_call: TRBJ2-1
d_call: NA
v_call: TRBV4-1

cdr3_aa: CASRRTANYGYTF
cdr3_nt: TGTGCCAGCAGAAGGACAGCGAACTATGGCTACACCTTC
clone_size: once
j_call: TRBJ1-2
d_call: NA
v_call: TRBV28

cdr3_aa: CASSEYRGGETQYF
cdr3_nt: TGTGCCAGCAGTGAATACAGGGGGGGAGAGACCCAGTACTTC
clone_size: once
j_call: TRBJ2-5
d_call: NA
v_call: TRBV25-1

cdr3_aa: CASRPTGAKNTEAFF
cdr3_nt: TGTGCCAGCAGGCCGACAGGGGCCAAGAACACTGAAGCTTTCTTT
clone_size: once
j_call: TRBJ1-1
d_call: TRBD1
v_call: TRBV7-9

cdr3_aa: CASSPDSSNQPQHF
cdr3_nt: TGCGCCAGCAGCCCCGACAGCAGCAATCAGCCCCAGCATTTT
clone_size: NA
j_call: TRBJ1-5
d_call: NA
v_call: TRBV5-1